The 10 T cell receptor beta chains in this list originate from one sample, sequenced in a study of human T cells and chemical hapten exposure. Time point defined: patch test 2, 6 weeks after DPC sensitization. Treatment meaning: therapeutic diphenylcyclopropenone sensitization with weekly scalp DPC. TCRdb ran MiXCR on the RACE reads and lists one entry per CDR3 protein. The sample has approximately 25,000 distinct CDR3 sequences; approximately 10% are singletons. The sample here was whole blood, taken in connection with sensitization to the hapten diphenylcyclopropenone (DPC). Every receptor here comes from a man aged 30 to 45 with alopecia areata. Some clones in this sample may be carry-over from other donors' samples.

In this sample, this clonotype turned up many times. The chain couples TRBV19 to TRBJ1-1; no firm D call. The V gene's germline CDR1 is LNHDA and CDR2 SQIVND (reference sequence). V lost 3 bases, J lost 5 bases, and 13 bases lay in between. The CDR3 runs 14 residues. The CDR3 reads CASSMWEGRTEAFF. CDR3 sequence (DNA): TGTGCCAGTAGTATGTGGGAAGGGAGGACTGAAGCTTTCTTT.

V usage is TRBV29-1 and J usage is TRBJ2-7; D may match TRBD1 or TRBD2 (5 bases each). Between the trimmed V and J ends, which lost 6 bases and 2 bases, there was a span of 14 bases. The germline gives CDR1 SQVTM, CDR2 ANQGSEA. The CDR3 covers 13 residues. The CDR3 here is CSVHGAEAYEQYF. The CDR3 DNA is TGCAGCGTCCATGGGGCGGAGGCCTACGAGCAGTACTTC.

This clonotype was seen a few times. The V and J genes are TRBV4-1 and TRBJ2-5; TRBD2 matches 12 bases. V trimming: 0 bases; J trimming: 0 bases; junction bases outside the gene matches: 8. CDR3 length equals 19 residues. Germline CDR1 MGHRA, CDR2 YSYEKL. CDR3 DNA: TGCGCCAGCAGCCAAGATTATAGGAGGACTAGCGGGAACCAAGAGACCCAGTACTTC. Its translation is CASSQDYRRTSGNQETQYF.

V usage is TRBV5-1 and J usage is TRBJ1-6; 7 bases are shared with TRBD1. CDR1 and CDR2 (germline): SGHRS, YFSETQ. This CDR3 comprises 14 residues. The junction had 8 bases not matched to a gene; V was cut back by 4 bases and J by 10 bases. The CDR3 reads CASSTGQEESPLHF. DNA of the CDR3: TGCGCCAGCAGCACCGGACAGGAGGAATCACCCCTCCACTTT. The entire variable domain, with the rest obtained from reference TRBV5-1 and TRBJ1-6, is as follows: KAGVTQTPRYLIKTRGQQVTLSCSPISGHRSVSWYQQTPGQGLQFLFEYFSETQRNKGNFPGRFSGRQFSNSRSEMNVSTLELGDSALYLCASSTGQEESPLHFGNGTRLTVT.

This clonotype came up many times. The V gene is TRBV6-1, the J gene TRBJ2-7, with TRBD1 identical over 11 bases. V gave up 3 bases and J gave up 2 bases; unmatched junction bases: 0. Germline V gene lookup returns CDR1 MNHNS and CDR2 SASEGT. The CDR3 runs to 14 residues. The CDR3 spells CASSEDRGPYEQYF. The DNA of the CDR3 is TGTGCCAGCAGTGAGGACAGGGGGCCCTACGAGCAGTACTTC.

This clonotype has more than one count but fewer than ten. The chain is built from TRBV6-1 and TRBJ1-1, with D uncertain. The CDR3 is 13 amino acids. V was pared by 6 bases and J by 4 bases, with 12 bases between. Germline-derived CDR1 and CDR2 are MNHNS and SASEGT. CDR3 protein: CASRADRTTEAFF. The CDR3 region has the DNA TGTGCCAGCAGGGCGGATCGCACCACTGAAGCTTTCTTT.

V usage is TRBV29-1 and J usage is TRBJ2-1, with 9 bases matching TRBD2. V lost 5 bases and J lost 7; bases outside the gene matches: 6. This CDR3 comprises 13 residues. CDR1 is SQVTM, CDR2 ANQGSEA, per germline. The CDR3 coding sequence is TGCAGCGTTCAGGGACTAGCACAAAATGAGCAGTTCTTC. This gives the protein CSVQGLAQNEQFF.

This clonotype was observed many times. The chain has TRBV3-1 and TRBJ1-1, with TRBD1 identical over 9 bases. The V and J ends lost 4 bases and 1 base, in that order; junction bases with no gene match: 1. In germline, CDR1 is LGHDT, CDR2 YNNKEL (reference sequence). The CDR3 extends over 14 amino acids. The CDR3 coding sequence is TGTGCCAGCAGCCGGACAGGGGAGAACACTGAAGCTTTCTTT. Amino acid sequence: CASSRTGENTEAFF.

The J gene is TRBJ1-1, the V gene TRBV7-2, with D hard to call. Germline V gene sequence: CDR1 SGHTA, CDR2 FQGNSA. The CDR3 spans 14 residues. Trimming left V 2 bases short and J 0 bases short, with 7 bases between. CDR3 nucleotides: TGTGCCAGCAGCTTACAACTGATGAACACTGAAGCTTTCTTT. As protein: CASSLQLMNTEAFF.

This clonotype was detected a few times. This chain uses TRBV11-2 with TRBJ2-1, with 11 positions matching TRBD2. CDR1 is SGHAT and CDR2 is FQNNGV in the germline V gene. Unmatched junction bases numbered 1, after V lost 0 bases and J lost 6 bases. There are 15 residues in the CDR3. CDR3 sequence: CASSLDLAGGNEQFF. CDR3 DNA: TGTGCCAGCAGCTTAGACCTAGCGGGAGGCAATGAGCAGTTCTTC.